These 14 T cell receptor beta chains were sequenced from one sample in a study of cytomegalovirus exposure and HLA in healthy donors. PCR amplification relied on 60 Vbeta primers (plus 13 Jbeta primers). Sequencing was performed with immunoSEQ multiplex PCR; in TCRdb, only in-frame clones are kept and a portion is missing. The sample has approximately 95,000 clones; 75% to 85% are singletons. The specimen sequenced was PBMCs. These TCRs come from a man in his late teens or twenties in good health and CMV-seropositive.

The rearrangement uses TRBV5-4 and TRBJ1-2; a weak D match, TRBD1 (5 bases). V lost 4 bases to trimming and J lost 7 bases, with 14 bases between them. The length of the CDR3 is 13 residues. CDR1 and CDR2 from the germline V gene are SGHNT and YYREEE (reference sequence). The CDR3 DNA reads as TGTGCCAGCAGCCAGGGTCACAACCCTGGCTACACCTTC. Translation: CASSQGHNPGYTF.

This chain uses TRBV4-2 with TRBJ2-1, with TRBD2 matching over 10 bases. CDR3 length equals 15 residues. Germline lookup yields CDR1 LGHNA and CDR2 YNFKEQ. Trimming removed 0 bases from V and 9 bases from J; junction bases left unmatched: 5. In DNA form, the CDR3 reads TGTGCCAGCAGCCAAGAAACTAGCGGGGTTGGTGAGCAGTTCTTC. The encoded protein is CASSQETSGVGEQFF.

This rearrangement joins TRBV5-4 to TRBJ1-1; weak D call: TRBD1 (5 bases). Germline V gene lookup returns CDR1 SGHNT and CDR2 YYREEE (reference sequence). This CDR3 is 15 amino acids long. V gave up 0 bases and J gave up 1 base, with 10 bases separating them. The DNA of the CDR3 is TGTGCCAGCAGCTTGGCGACAGCAAGGAACACTGAAGCTTTCTTT. It encodes CASSLATARNTEAFF.

The rearrangement uses TRBV5-6 and TRBJ2-7; D is uncertain. This CDR3 is 12 amino acids long. V was shortened by 0 bases and J by 7 bases, with 8 bases between the two germline ends. Germline lookup yields CDR1 SGHDT and CDR2 YYEEEE. CDR3 DNA sequence: TGTGCCAGCAGCTTGGAAGACGGGGAGCAGTACTTC. Translated: CASSLEDGEQYF.

V is TRBV28 and J is TRBJ1-4; no clear D gene. The CDR3 is 14 amino acids. The V end lost 8 bases, the J end lost 1 base, and 11 bases lay between the germline ends. Looked up from germline, CDR1 is MDHEN and CDR2 is SYDVKM. The CDR3 bases are TGTGCCAGCCCCCGGGTGGAAACTAATGAAAAACTGTTTTTT. Amino acid sequence: CASPRVETNEKLFF.

The chain employs TRBV11-3 and TRBJ1-3; D might be TRBD1 (5 bases). Trimming pared 0 bases from V and 7 bases from J, leaving 13 bases between. CDR1 and CDR2 (germline): SGHNT, YENEEA. The CDR3 extends over 15 amino acids. CDR3 amino acids: CASSLEFAGRNTIYF. The CDR3 region has the DNA TGTGCCAGCAGCTTAGAGTTTGCAGGGAGGAACACCATATATTTT.

This chain connects TRBV28 to TRBJ2-7; D gene ambiguous. The V end was cut by 6 bases, the J end by 3 bases, with 6 bases between. The CDR3 consists of 11 residues. Looked up from germline, CDR1 is MDHEN and CDR2 is SYDVKM. In nucleotides, the CDR3 is TGTGCCAGCAGGTCAGGCTACGAGCAGTACTTC. Protein sequence: CASRSGYEQYF.

This clone was detected only a few times. The chain joins TRBV7-9 to TRBJ2-3; 7 nucleotides agree with TRBD2. The CDR3 runs 14 residues. V dropped 5 bases and J dropped 5; count of bases not matched to a gene: 7. CDR1 is SEHNR, CDR2 FQNEAQ, per germline (reference sequence). CDR3 sequence (DNA): TGTGCCAGCAGCGAGGGACCTAGCGGAGATACGCAGTATTTT. It encodes CASSEGPSGDTQYF.

The rearrangement uses TRBV7-3 and TRBJ2-3, with 11 bases aligning to TRBD2. V lost 4 bases and J lost 2; bases outside the gene matches: 2. Germline CDR1 SGHTA, CDR2 FQGTGA. This CDR3 has 15 residues. CDR3 bases: TGTGCCAGCAGCTCTAGCGGGGGGTTCACAGATACGCAGTATTTT. Amino acid sequence: CASSSSGGFTDTQYF.

The chain links TRBV6-4 to TRBJ2-3, with a weak D call TRBD1 (6 bases). The V end lost 0 bases, the J end lost 3 bases, and 13 bases lay between the germline ends. This CDR3 comprises 16 residues. CDR1 is MRHNA, CDR2 SNTAGT, per germline. The CDR3 nucleotides read TGTGCCAGCAGTGACTCGAGCGCAGGGGATACAGATACGCAGTATTTT. Translation: CASSDSSAGDTDTQYF.

The V and J genes are TRBV28 and TRBJ2-7, with 7 bases that match TRBD2. Germline V lookup: CDR1 MDHEN, CDR2 SYDVKM. This CDR3 is built from 14 residues. The junction had 7 bases not matched to a gene; V was cut back by 7 bases and J by 1 base. The CDR3 coding sequence is TGTGCCAGCACCCGGGACTATTTTTCCTACGAGCAGTACTTC. Translated: CASTRDYFSYEQYF.

The chain is built from TRBV11-3 and TRBJ1-4; D is ambiguous. CDR1 and CDR2 from the germline V gene are SGHNT and YENEEA. Trimming took off 2 bases at V and 8 bases at J, with 12 bases between the two ends. The CDR3 runs to 14 residues. In DNA, the CDR3 is TGTGCCAGCAGCTTACGCGGGCTACTGGAAAAACTGTTTTTT. Its protein is CASSLRGLLEKLFF.

This rearrangement joins TRBV7-2 to TRBJ1-6; no firm D call. Germline assignment: CDR1 SGHTA and CDR2 FQGNSA. The CDR3 contains 18 residues. V was trimmed by 2 bases and J by 0 bases, leaving 14 bases between them. The CDR3 region is CASSLSYQLTSYNSPLHF. CDR3 DNA: TGTGCCAGCAGCTTATCCTATCAACTCACCTCCTATAATTCACCCCTCCACTTT.

In regard to this clone: Other DNA sequences within the sample encode an identical CDR3. This rearrangement joins TRBV6-4 to TRBJ2-3, with 7 positions matching TRBD2. Looked up from germline, CDR1 is MRHNA and CDR2 is SNTAGT. This CDR3 is built from 15 residues. With 4 bases clipped from V and 4 bases from J, the junction kept 8 bases outside the gene matches. The CDR3: CASSATSASADTQYF. CDR3 coding DNA: TGTGCCAGCAGTGCAACTAGCGCGTCGGCAGATACGCAGTATTTT.